The 17 T cell receptor beta chains reported below all come from one sample, sequenced in a study of PD-1 blockade in classical Hodgkin lymphoma. As for time point: cycle 4 day 1 (C4D1), after less than 7 weeks of nivolumab. Every patient was affected by relapse after autologous stem cell transplantation, while exposure to brentuximab vedotin was not uniform. Sequencing was performed with immunoSEQ multiplex PCR; in TCRdb, only in-frame clones are kept and a portion is missing. This table holds some 93,000 clones, nearly 85% found once. Sample: peripheral blood mononuclear cells (PBMCs), taken before the fourth cycle of nivolumab. These receptors were taken from a human donor with classical Hodgkin lymphoma.

The chain uses TRBV9 and TRBJ1-1; D unresolved. This CDR3 contains 17 residues. The V gene lost 0 bases and the J gene lost 0 bases, with 15 bases spanning the gap. Germline V gene lookup returns CDR1 SGDLS and CDR2 YYNGEE. CDR3: CASSVEGASRVNTEAFF. CDR3 sequence (DNA): TGTGCCAGCAGCGTAGAGGGAGCAAGCCGGGTGAACACTGAAGCTTTCTTT.

This chain uses TRBV7-8 with TRBJ2-2; 11 nucleotides match TRBD2. This CDR3 contains 16 residues. V was clipped by 1 base and J by 7 bases; unmatched bases: 5. The germline V gene has CDR1 SGHVS and CDR2 FQNEAQ. CDR3 nucleotides: TGTGCCAGCAGCTTAGATAGCGGGAGGGGGATCGGGGAGCTGTTTTTT. Encoded protein: CASSLDSGRGIGELFF.

This clone appeared once. V usage is TRBV5-1 and J usage is TRBJ2-1; the match to TRBD2 covers 11 bases. The germline V gene has CDR1 SGHRS and CDR2 YFSETQ. This CDR3 has 15 residues. The trim removed 4 bases at V and 3 bases at J, leaving 3 bases unmatched. The DNA of the CDR3 is TGCGCCAGCAGCCGCACTAGCGGGAGCTACAATGAGCAGTTCTTC. Protein sequence: CASSRTSGSYNEQFF.

The chain combines TRBV10-3 with TRBJ2-7; TRBD1 matches 9 bases. The V segment lost 5 bases and the J segment 5 bases; nucleotides outside the gene matches: 4. Germline CDR1 and CDR2: ENHRY and SYGVKD. This CDR3 is built from 13 residues. The CDR3 DNA follows: TGTGCCATCAGTTCGGGACAGGGAAACGAGCAGTACTTC. Residues: CAISSGQGNEQYF.

V usage is TRBV2 and J usage is TRBJ2-7, with D perhaps TRBD1 (5 bases). CDR1 and CDR2 from the germline V gene are SNHLY and FYNNEI. There are 12 residues in the CDR3. Trimming shortened V by 7 bases and J by 5 bases, and 12 bases separated the two germline ends. The DNA of the CDR3 is TGTGCCAGCAAACAGGACCCCGACGAGCAGTACTTC. Translation gives CASKQDPDEQYF.

The chain employs TRBV11-2 and TRBJ2-7; unclear D gene. CDR3 length: 14 residues. V was trimmed by 8 bases and J by 3 bases, leaving 17 bases between them. Per germline, CDR1 SGHAT and CDR2 FQNNGV. The CDR3 DNA sequence: TGTGCCAGCCTCGGACGAGAACGCCTCTACGAGCAGTACTTC. Its translation is CASLGRERLYEQYF.

The gene calls are TRBV7-3 and TRBJ2-1; tentative D call: TRBD1 (5 bases). The germline V gene encodes CDR1 SGHTA and CDR2 FQGTGA. Trimming left V 1 base short and J 5 bases short, with 15 bases between. The CDR3 is 16 amino acids. The CDR3 coding sequence is TGTGCCAGCAGCTTAAGGTTTACAGGCTCGCACAATGAGCAGTTCTTC. Its protein product is CASSLRFTGSHNEQFF. Full variable domain (outside the CDR3, taken from reference TRBV7-3 and TRBJ2-1): GAGVSQTPSNKVTEKGKYVELRCDPISGHTALYWYRQSLGQGPEFLIYFQGTGAADDSGLPNDRFFAVRPEGSVSTLKIQRTERGDSAVYLCASSLRFTGSHNEQFFGPGTRLTVL.

This chain links TRBV7-3 with TRBJ2-7; 8 bases match TRBD1. This CDR3 spans 15 amino acids. Trimming at V came to 2 bases and at J to 5 bases, leaving 8 bases not matched to a gene. The V gene's germline CDR1 is SGHTA and CDR2 FQGTGA. The chain's CDR3 is CASSLFAGGIDEQYF. The CDR3 coding sequence is TGTGCCAGCAGCTTATTTGCAGGGGGCATCGACGAGCAGTACTTC.

This chain uses TRBV7-6 with TRBJ2-1; TRBD2 is a possible D gene (6 bases). V lost 4 bases, J lost 3 bases, and 7 bases lay in between. Germline loops: CDR1 SGHVS, CDR2 FNYEAQ. The CDR3 spans 13 residues. Written as DNA, the CDR3 is TGTGCCAGCAGCTCGGACTACTACAATGAGCAGTTCTTC. Translating it yields CASSSDYYNEQFF.

This CDR3 reads CATSRGQGAWDYTF. The CDR3 coding sequence is TGTGCCACCAGCAGAGGACAGGGAGCATGGGACTACACCTTC. The V gene is TRBV15, the J gene TRBJ1-2; 7 bases line up with TRBD1. The germline V gene has CDR1 LNHNV and CDR2 YYDKDF (reference sequence). Trimming removed 1 base from V and 10 bases from J; junction bases left unmatched: 9. The CDR3 totals 14 residues.

The rearrangement uses TRBV9 and TRBJ2-3; D may be TRBD1 (5 bases). The CDR3 has 15 amino acids. Germline assignment: CDR1 SGDLS and CDR2 YYNGEE. Deletions cut 3 bases from V and 4 bases from J, with 15 bases between. DNA for the CDR3: TGTGCCAGCAGCGGGACGGACAAGGCCCCAGATACGCAGTATTTT. Translation: CASSGTDKAPDTQYF.

V usage is TRBV10-3 and J usage is TRBJ2-2; either TRBD1 or TRBD2 may fit D (5 bases each). The CDR3 loop spans 16 amino acids. V shed 3 bases and J shed 0 bases, with 11 bases lying between them. Germline lookup yields CDR1 ENHRY and CDR2 SYGVKD. The CDR3 region is CAISDFWGTNTGELFF. The DNA for the CDR3 is TGTGCCATCAGTGATTTTTGGGGGACGAACACCGGGGAGCTGTTTTTT.

This chain links TRBV30 with TRBJ2-7; 7 bases line up with TRBD2. This CDR3 contains 15 residues. V was clipped by 1 base and J by 5 bases; unmatched bases: 11. Germline V gene sequence: CDR1 GTSNPN, CDR2 SVGIG (reference sequence). The CDR3 sequence is CAWSAGSGAVDEQYF. The CDR3 DNA reads TGTGCCTGGAGTGCTGGGAGCGGGGCCGTGGACGAGCAGTACTTC. The variable domain in full, with the rest retrieved from reference TRBV30 and TRBJ2-7, is SQTIHQWPATLVQPVGSPLSLECTVEGTSNPNLYWYRQAAGRGLQLLFYSVGIGQISSEVPQNLSASRPQDRQFILSSKKLLLSDSGFYLCAWSAGSGAVDEQYFGPGTRLTVT.

The chain is built from TRBV9 and TRBJ1-3; 8 bases fit TRBD1. CDR1 and CDR2 (germline): SGDLS, YYNGEE. Germline trimming cut 2 bases from V and 5 bases from J; bases unmatched to any gene: 3. The CDR3 is made up of 14 amino acids. The chain's CDR3 is CASSVTGDRNTIYF. CDR3 sequence (DNA): TGTGCCAGCAGCGTGACAGGGGATCGAAACACCATATATTTT.

This clone was observed a single time. The chain carries TRBV7-6 and TRBJ2-7, with unresolved D. V was clipped by 1 base and J by 4 bases, with 11 bases between them. The CDR3 covers 14 residues. CDR1 and CDR2 (germline): SGHVS, FNYEAQ. CDR3 bases: TGTGCCAGCAGCTTAGATCAGACTGGATACGAGCAGTACTTC. It translates to CASSLDQTGYEQYF.

V usage is TRBV10-3 and J usage is TRBJ2-2, with 8 bases aligning to TRBD2. The CDR3 contains 18 residues. With V trimmed by 3 bases and J by 3 bases, 12 bases remained unmatched. Germline CDR1 and CDR2: ENHRY and SYGVKD. The CDR3 loop is CAISDLAEGTRDTGELFF. In DNA, the CDR3 is TGTGCCATCAGTGACCTCGCAGAAGGGACTAGGGACACCGGGGAGCTGTTTTTT.

J is TRBJ2-3 and V is TRBV30; D is unresolved. This CDR3 region has 16 residues. V lost 1 base and J 2 bases, leaving 16 bases between the germline ends. The germline gives CDR1 GTSNPN, CDR2 SVGIG (reference sequence). CDR3 region: CAWSGAPRTLTDTQYF. DNA for the CDR3: TGTGCCTGGAGTGGGGCGCCCCGGACCCTCACAGATACGCAGTATTTT.